This entry is about one T cell receptor beta chain. Antigen: not known. Using its own MiXCR run on the 5' RACE reads, TCRdb lists one record per CDR3 protein. The sample lists about 260,000 distinct CDR3 sequences, around 13% occurring once. The data stem from a study of T cells after yellow fever vaccination. Study-level points and caveats: Contamination of FACS-sorted repertoires by abundant clonotypes from the bulk population could occur.

The CDR3 spans 14 residues. Germline loops: CDR1 DFQATT, CDR2 SNEGSKA (reference sequence). The ends lost 5 bases at V and 11 bases at J; junction bases unmatched: 13. The receptor was derived from a man between 25 and 39 years old who received the YFV17D yellow fever vaccine. The rearrangement links TRBV20-1 to TRBJ2-3; TRBD2 matches 10 bases. Here the sequenced sample was CD4+ T cells sorted from PBMCs, taken 45 days after the yellow fever booster vaccination. CDR3 sequence reads: CSARTSGSRGGQYF. CDR3 coding DNA: TGCAGTGCTCGGACTAGCGGATCCCGTGGAGGGCAGTATTTT.